The text below deals with one TCR beta chain. The target antigen is unknown. Trimming removed 0 bases at V and 6 bases at J, with 5 bases between. Germline V gene sequence: CDR1 GTSNPN, CDR2 SVGIG (reference sequence). CDR3 length equals 12 residues. These data come from a study of pediatric ulcerative colitis. Findings and caveats of the study: Ulcerative colitis patients shared more blood-rectal clones than controls.

The assay was immunoSEQ multiplex PCR, and TCRdb's table has in-frame clones only and misses some. The sample lists 30,000 to 45,000 clones, around four fifths occurring once. This receptor was identified in a girl between 10 and 17 years old with moderate ulcerative colitis. The V and J genes are TRBV30 and TRBJ2-2; D uncertain. Source material: blood. As DNA, the CDR3 is TGTGCCTGGAGTGTACTGGCCGGGGAGCTGTTTTTT. Protein: CAWSVLAGELFF.